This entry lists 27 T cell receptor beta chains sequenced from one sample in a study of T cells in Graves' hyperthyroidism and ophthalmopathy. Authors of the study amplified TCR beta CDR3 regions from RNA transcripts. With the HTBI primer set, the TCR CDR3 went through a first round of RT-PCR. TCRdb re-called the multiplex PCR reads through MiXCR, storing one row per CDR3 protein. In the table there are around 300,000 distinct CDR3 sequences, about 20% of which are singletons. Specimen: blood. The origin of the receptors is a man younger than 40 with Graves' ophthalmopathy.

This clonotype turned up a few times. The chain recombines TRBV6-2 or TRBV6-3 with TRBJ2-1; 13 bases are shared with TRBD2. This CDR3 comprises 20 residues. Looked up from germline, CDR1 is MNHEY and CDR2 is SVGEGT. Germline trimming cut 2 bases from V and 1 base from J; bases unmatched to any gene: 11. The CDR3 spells CASSYPRTSGRTRSYNEQFF. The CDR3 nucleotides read TGTGCCAGCAGTTACCCTCGGACTAGCGGGAGAACGAGGTCCTACAATGAGCAGTTCTTC.

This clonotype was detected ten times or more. The CDR3 reads CASSRGDGANVLTF. The CDR3 DNA is TGTGCCAGCAGTAGGGGGGATGGGGCCAACGTCCTGACTTTC. The chain recombines TRBV3-1 with TRBJ2-6, with D perhaps assigned TRBD1 or TRBD2 (6 bases each). V was pared by 6 bases and J by 3 bases, with 9 bases between. CDR3 length: 14 amino acids. CDR1 is LGHDT, CDR2 YNNKEL, per germline (reference sequence). Variable domain in full (rest from reference TRBV3-1 and TRBJ2-6): DTAVSQTPKYLVTQMGNDKSIKCEQNLGHDTMYWYKQDSKKFLKIMFSYNNKELIINETVPNRFSPKSPDKAHLNLHINSLELGDSAVYFCASSRGDGANVLTFGAGSRLTVL.

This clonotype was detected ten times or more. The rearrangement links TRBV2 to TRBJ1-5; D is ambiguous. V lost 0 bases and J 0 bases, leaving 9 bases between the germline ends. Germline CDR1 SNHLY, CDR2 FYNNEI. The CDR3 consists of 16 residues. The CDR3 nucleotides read TGTGCCAGCAGTGAAGCAGGGCGGGATAGCAATCAGCCCCAGCATTTT. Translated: CASSEAGRDSNQPQHF.

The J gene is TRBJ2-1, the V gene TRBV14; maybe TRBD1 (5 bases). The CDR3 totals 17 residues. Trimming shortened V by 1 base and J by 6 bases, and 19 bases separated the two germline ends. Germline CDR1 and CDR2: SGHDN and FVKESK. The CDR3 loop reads CASSQARQTPKFNEQFF. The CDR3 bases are TGTGCCAGCAGCCAAGCGAGACAGACCCCAAAATTCAATGAGCAGTTCTTC.

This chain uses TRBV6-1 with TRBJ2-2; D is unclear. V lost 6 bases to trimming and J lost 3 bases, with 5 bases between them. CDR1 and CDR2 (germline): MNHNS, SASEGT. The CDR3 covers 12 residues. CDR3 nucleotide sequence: TGTGCCAGCAGACTGCACACCGGGGAGCTGTTTTTT. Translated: CASRLHTGELFF.

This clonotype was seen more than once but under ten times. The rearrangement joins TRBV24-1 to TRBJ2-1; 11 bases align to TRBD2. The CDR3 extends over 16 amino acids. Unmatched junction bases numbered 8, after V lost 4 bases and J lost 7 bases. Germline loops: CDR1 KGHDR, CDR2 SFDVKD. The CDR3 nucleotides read TGTGCCACCAGTGACGATACTAGCGGGAGAAGGAATGAGCAGTTCTTC. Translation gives CATSDDTSGRRNEQFF.

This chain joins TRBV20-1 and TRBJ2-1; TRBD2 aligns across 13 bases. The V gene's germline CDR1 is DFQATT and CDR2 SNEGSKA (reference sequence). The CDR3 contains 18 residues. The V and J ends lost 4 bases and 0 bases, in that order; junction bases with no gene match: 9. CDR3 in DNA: TGCAGTGCTAAAACTAGCGGGAGGGTTAAGGACTCCTACAATGAGCAGTTCTTC. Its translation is CSAKTSGRVKDSYNEQFF.

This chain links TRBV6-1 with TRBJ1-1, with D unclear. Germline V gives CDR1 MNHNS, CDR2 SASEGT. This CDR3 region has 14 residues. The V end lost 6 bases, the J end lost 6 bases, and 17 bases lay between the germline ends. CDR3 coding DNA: TGTGCCAGCAGGAAGCTGCAGGCGAAGTCTGAAGCTTTCTTT. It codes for CASRKLQAKSEAFF.

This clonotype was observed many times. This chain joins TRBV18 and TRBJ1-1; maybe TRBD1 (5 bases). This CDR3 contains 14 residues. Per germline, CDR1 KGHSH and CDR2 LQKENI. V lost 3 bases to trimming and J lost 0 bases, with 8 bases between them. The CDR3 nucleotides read TGTGCCAGCTCACCGGGGGTCATGAACACTGAAGCTTTCTTT. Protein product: CASSPGVMNTEAFF.

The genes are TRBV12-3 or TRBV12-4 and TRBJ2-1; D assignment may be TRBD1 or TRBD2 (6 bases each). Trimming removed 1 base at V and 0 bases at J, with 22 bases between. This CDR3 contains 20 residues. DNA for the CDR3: TGTGCCAGCAGTTTAGAAACACGGGGGCTTCAAATTTACTCCTACAATGAGCAGTTCTTC. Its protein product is CASSLETRGLQIYSYNEQFF.

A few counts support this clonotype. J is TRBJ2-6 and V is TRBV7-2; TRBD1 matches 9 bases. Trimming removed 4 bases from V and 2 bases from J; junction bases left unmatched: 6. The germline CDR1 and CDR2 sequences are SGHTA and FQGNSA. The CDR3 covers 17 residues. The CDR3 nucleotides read TGTGCCAGCAGCTATCAACAGGGGGCCGCTGGGGCCAACGTCCTGACTTTC. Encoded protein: CASSYQQGAAGANVLTF.

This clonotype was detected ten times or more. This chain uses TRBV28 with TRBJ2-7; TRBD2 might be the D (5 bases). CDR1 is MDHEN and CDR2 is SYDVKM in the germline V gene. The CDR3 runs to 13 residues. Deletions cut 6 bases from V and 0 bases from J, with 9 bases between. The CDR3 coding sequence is TGTGCCAGCAGCCCGGGGAGCTCCTACGAGCAGTACTTC. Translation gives CASSPGSSYEQYF.

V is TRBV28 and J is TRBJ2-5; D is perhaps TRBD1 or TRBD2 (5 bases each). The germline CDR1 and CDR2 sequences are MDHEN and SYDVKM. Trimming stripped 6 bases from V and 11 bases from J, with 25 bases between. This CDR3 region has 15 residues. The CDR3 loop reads CASRGDRISPRGQYF. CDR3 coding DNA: TGTGCCAGCAGAGGGGACCGTATTTCCCCCAGAGGACAGTACTTC. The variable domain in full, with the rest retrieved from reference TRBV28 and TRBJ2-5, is DVKVTQSSRYLVKRTGEKVFLECVQDMDHENMFWYRQDPGLGLRLIYFSYDVKMKEKGDIPEGYSVSREKKERFSLILESASTNQTSMYLCASRGDRISPRGQYFGPGTRLLVL.

This CDR3 is CASSKQGMSGNTIYF. The CDR3 DNA follows: TGTGCCAGCAGTAAACAGGGGATGTCTGGAAACACCATATATTTT. The V call is TRBV6-1, the J call TRBJ1-3, with 7 bases lining up with TRBD1. Germline CDR1 reads MNHNS; CDR2 reads SASEGT. The CDR3 is 15 residues long. The V gene end was trimmed by 5 bases and the J gene end by 1 base; junction bases not matched to a gene: 5.

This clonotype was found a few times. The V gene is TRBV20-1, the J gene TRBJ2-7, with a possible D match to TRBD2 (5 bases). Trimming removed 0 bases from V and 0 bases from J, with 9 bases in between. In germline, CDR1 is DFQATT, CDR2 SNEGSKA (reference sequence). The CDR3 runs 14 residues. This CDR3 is CSARDQRSSYEQYF. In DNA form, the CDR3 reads TGCAGTGCTAGAGATCAGCGGAGCTCCTACGAGCAGTACTTC.

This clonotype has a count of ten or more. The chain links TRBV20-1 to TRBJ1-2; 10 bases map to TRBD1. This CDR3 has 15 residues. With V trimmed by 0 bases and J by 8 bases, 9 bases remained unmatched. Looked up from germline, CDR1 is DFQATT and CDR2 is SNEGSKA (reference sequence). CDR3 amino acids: CSARDPGTGERGYTF. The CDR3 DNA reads TGCAGTGCTAGAGACCCCGGGACAGGGGAACGAGGCTACACCTTC.

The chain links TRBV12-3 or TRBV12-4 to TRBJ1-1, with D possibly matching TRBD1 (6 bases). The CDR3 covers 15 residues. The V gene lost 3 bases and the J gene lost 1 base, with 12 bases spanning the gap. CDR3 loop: CASSFYNRANTEAFF. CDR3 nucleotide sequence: TGTGCCAGCAGTTTCTATAACAGGGCGAACACTGAAGCTTTCTTT.

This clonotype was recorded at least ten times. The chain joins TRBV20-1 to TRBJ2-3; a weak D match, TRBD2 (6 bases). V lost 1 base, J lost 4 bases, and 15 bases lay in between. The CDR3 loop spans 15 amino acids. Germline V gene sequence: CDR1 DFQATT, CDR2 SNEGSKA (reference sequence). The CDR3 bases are TGCAGTGCTAGAGGTGGTAGCGGTGGATCAGATACGCAGTATTTT. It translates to CSARGGSGGSDTQYF.

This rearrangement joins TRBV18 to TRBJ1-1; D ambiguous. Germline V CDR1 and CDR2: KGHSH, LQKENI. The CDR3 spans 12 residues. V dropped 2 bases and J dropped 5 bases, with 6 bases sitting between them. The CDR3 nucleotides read TGTGCCAGCTCACCAGGGGATACTGAAGCTTTCTTT. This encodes CASSPGDTEAFF.

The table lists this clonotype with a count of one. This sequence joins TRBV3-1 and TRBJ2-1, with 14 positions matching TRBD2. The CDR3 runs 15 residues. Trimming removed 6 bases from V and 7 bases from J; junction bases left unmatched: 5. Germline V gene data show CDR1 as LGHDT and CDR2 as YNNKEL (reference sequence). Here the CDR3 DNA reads TGTGCCAGCAGATTCGGGACTAGCGGGAGTAATGAGCAGTTCTTC. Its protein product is CASRFGTSGSNEQFF.

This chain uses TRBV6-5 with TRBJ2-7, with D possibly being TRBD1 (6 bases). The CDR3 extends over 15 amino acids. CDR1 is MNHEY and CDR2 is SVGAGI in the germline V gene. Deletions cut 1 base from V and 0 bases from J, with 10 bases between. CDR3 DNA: TGTGCCAGCAGTTACTTCAGGGGCCCCTCCTACGAGCAGTACTTC. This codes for CASSYFRGPSYEQYF.

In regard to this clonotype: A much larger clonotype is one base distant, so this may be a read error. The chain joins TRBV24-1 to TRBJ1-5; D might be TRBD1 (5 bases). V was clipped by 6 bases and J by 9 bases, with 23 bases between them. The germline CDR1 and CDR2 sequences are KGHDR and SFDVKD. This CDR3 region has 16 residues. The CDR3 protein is CATSLPGTGAGSPQHF. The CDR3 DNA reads TGTGCCACCAGTCTTCCCGGGACGGGTGCAGGTTCGCCCCAGCATTTT.

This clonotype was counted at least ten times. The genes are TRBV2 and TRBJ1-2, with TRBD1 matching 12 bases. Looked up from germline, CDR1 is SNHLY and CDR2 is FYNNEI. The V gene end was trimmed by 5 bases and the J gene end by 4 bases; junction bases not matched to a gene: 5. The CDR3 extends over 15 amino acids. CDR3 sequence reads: CASSLGQGAGYGYTF. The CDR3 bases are TGTGCCAGCAGTTTGGGACAGGGGGCAGGCTATGGCTACACCTTC.

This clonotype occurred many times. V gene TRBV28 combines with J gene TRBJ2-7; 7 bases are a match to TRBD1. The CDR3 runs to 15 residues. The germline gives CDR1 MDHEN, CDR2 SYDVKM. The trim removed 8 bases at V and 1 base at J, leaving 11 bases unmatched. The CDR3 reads CASSNQADRSYEQYF. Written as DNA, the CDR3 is TGTGCCAGCTCAAACCAGGCGGACAGGTCCTACGAGCAGTACTTC.

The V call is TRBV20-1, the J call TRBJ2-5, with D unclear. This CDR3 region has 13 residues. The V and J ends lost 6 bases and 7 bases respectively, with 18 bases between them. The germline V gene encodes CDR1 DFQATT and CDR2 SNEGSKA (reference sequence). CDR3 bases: TGCAGTGCCCGCGGCCCAACTTCGGGGACCCAGTACTTC. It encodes CSARGPTSGTQYF.

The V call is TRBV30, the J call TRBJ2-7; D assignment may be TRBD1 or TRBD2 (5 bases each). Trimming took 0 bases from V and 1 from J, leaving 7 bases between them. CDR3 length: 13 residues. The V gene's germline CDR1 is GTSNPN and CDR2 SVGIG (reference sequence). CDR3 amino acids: CAWSVGGSYEQYF. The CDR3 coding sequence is TGTGCCTGGAGTGTTGGGGGATCCTACGAGCAGTACTTC.

Here the CDR3 DNA reads TGCGCCACCTCTCCCGGGACAGGGGCCCGCGGCTATGGCTACACCTTC. Encoded protein: CATSPGTGARGYGYTF. The rearrangement links TRBV5-1 to TRBJ1-2; 10 nucleotides agree with TRBD1. CDR1 and CDR2 from the germline V gene are SGHRS and YFSETQ. Unmatched junction bases numbered 15, after V lost 9 bases and J lost 4 bases. The CDR3 has 16 amino acids.